Listed here are 15 T cell receptor beta chains from one sample, sequenced in a study of follicular helper T cells after annual influenza vaccination. Profiling relied on immunoSEQ multiplex PCR, and the TCRdb table lists in-frame clones only, not all of them. This sample has under 15,000 clones; around 80% occur once, and the top ten carry around 3.3%. Described time point: 2015-2016 season, pre-vaccination. The sample was CXCR5+ CD38- circulating T follicular helper cells from blood, taken on the day of influenza vaccination. Sample subset: circulating Tfh, non-naive CD4+CXCR5+PD-1+ (ICOS+CD38+ or ICOS-CD38-). These receptors originate from an adult who received the influenza vaccine.

This chain joins TRBV9 and TRBJ1-3; D not resolved. CDR3 size: 16 residues. V lost 4 bases, J lost 0 bases, and 14 bases lay in between. Germline V gene data show CDR1 as SGDLS and CDR2 as YYNGEE. The CDR3 DNA reads TGTGCCAGCAGCTCCGTAAGGACGGACTCTGGAAACACCATATATTTT. Protein: CASSSVRTDSGNTIYF.

The genes are TRBV19 and TRBJ2-4; D gene unclear. Germline CDR1 LNHDA, CDR2 SQIVND (reference sequence). The CDR3 runs to 13 residues. V gave up 6 bases and J gave up 10 bases, with 16 bases separating them. The CDR3 spells CASSHTSVGIQYF. The CDR3, as DNA: TGTGCCAGTAGCCATACATCTGTTGGGATTCAGTACTTC.

The rearrangement links TRBV11-2 to TRBJ1-1, with 7 bases fitting TRBD1. The CDR3 has 12 residues. Looked up from germline, CDR1 is SGHAT and CDR2 is FQNNGV. V gave up 5 bases and J gave up 8 bases; unmatched junction bases: 5. CDR3 sequence reads: CASSLDRVEAFF. The CDR3 DNA follows: TGTGCCAGCAGCCTCGACAGGGTAGAAGCTTTCTTT.

This chain connects TRBV4-2 to TRBJ2-3, with unresolved D. CDR3 length equals 16 residues. V was shortened by 0 bases and J by 0 bases, with 10 bases between the two germline ends. The germline V gene encodes CDR1 LGHNA and CDR2 YNFKEQ. This CDR3 is CASSQDPLTSTDTQYF. The CDR3 nucleotides are TGTGCCAGCAGCCAAGATCCCCTCACTAGCACAGATACGCAGTATTTT.

This chain uses TRBV28 with TRBJ2-5; 8 nucleotides match TRBD1. The ends lost 4 bases at V and 6 bases at J; junction bases unmatched: 7. Germline values: CDR1 MDHEN, CDR2 SYDVKM. This CDR3 region has 14 residues. In DNA, the CDR3 is TGTGCCAGCAGTTCTACAGGGGGAGACAAGACCCAGTACTTC. Translated: CASSSTGGDKTQYF. The whole variable domain, filled in from reference TRBV28 and TRBJ2-5, reads DVKVTQSSRYLVKRTGEKVFLECVQDMDHENMFWYRQDPGLGLRLIYFSYDVKMKEKGDIPEGYSVSREKKERFSLILESASTNQTSMYLCASSSTGGDKTQYFGPGTRLLVL.

This chain connects TRBV4-2 to TRBJ1-2; no firm D call. V lost 0 bases and J 8 bases, leaving 13 bases between the germline ends. This CDR3 comprises 14 residues. Looked up from germline, CDR1 is LGHNA and CDR2 is YNFKEQ. The CDR3 coding sequence is TGTGCCAGCAGCCAAGATGTGGGTTTGGCCGGCTACACCTTC. Its protein product is CASSQDVGLAGYTF.

The rearrangement uses TRBV5-1 and TRBJ2-5; a possible D gene is TRBD2 (6 bases). The germline gives CDR1 SGHRS, CDR2 YFSETQ. V was cut by 1 base and J by 3 bases, with 7 bases left in between. CDR3 length: 13 amino acids. CDR3 in amino acids: CASSLTGEETQYF. Written as DNA, the CDR3 is TGCGCCAGCAGCTTGACGGGGGAAGAGACCCAGTACTTC. The full variable domain, completed using reference TRBV5-1 and TRBJ2-5, is KAGVTQTPRYLIKTRGQQVTLSCSPISGHRSVSWYQQTPGQGLQFLFEYFSETQRNKGNFPGRFSGRQFSNSRSEMNVSTLELGDSALYLCASSLTGEETQYFGPGTRLLVL.

The chain combines TRBV7-2 with TRBJ2-5; D may be TRBD2 (6 bases). V was clipped by 5 bases and J by 2 bases, with 15 bases between them. This CDR3 contains 15 residues. CDR1 is SGHTA and CDR2 is FQGNSA in the germline V gene. The CDR3 here is CASSTSAGSQETQYF. CDR3 bases: TGTGCCAGCAGCACCTCAGCGGGCTCACAAGAGACCCAGTACTTC.

This clone was detected only a few times. The chain has TRBV27 and TRBJ1-6, with TRBD1 matching 7 bases. The CDR3 is made up of 15 amino acids. From germline, CDR1 is MNHEY and CDR2 SMNVEV (reference sequence). With V trimmed by 5 bases and J by 14 bases, 15 bases remained unmatched. As DNA, the CDR3 is TGTGCCAGCAGTACTACAGGGGCGGAACCCCCATCCCTCCACTTT. This encodes CASSTTGAEPPSLHF.

The V and J genes are TRBV2 and TRBJ1-1; TRBD1 aligns across 8 bases. The CDR3 sequence is 15 residues long. Unmatched junction bases numbered 12, after V lost 3 bases and J lost 9 bases. CDR1 is SNHLY and CDR2 is FYNNEI in the germline V gene. The CDR3 protein is CASSDPRTGKGKAFF. The CDR3 nucleotides read TGTGCCAGCAGTGACCCGCGGACAGGGAAGGGTAAAGCTTTCTTT.

The rearrangement uses TRBV7-2 and TRBJ1-1, with 8 bases identical to TRBD1. Germline lookup yields CDR1 SGHTA and CDR2 FQGNSA. This CDR3 has 15 residues. The ends lost 5 bases at V and 1 base at J; junction bases unmatched: 6. CDR3 loop: CASSTQGQANTEAFF. CDR3 in DNA: TGTGCCAGCAGCACCCAGGGACAGGCGAACACTGAAGCTTTCTTT.

The V and J genes are TRBV9 and TRBJ1-2; D ambiguous. The CDR3 consists of 12 residues. V was clipped by 4 bases and J by 2 bases, with 6 bases between them. CDR1 and CDR2 from the germline V gene are SGDLS and YYNGEE. CDR3 bases: TGTGCCAGCAGCACCCAAAACTATGGCTACACCTTC. Protein product: CASSTQNYGYTF.

This sequence joins TRBV19 and TRBJ1-5; a weak D match, TRBD1 (5 bases). V lost 5 bases to trimming and J lost 3 bases, with 8 bases between them. Looked up from germline, CDR1 is LNHDA and CDR2 is SQIVND (reference sequence). The CDR3 runs 13 residues. The CDR3 here is CASSGTANQPQHF. The CDR3 region has the DNA TGTGCCAGTAGTGGGACGGCCAATCAGCCCCAGCATTTT. Supplemented by reference TRBV19 and TRBJ1-5, the full variable domain reads DGGITQSPKYLFRKEGQNVTLSCEQNLNHDAMYWYRQDPGQGLRLIYYSQIVNDFQKGDIAEGYSVSREKKESFPLTVTSAQKNPTAFYLCASSGTANQPQHFGDGTRLSIL.

This sequence joins TRBV4-3 and TRBJ2-7; 13 nucleotides agree with TRBD2. J was trimmed by 4 bases and V by 4 bases; bases with no gene match: 7. Germline CDR1 reads LGHNA; CDR2 reads YSLEER. The CDR3 runs to 16 residues. In DNA form, the CDR3 reads TGCGCCAGCAGCCTTGGACTAGCGGGGGTTTCTTACGAGCAGTACTTC. Translating gives CASSLGLAGVSYEQYF.

A single count supports this clone. The CDR3 reads CASKVALGAYEQYF. CDR3 bases: TGTGCCAGCAAGGTGGCGTTGGGAGCCTACGAGCAGTACTTC. J is TRBJ2-7 and V is TRBV6-5, with D possibly TRBD2 on 5 matching bases. The V end lost 7 bases, the J end lost 2 bases, and 15 bases lay between the germline ends. Germline CDR1 and CDR2: MNHEY and SVGAGI. The CDR3 length is 14 residues.